The present T cell receptor (beta chain) was sequenced within a study of T-cell reconstitution after alpha-beta-depleted transplantation in children. CDR1 is LNHNV and CDR2 is YYDKDF in the germline V gene (reference sequence). The CDR3 is 17 amino acids. A TCRbeta library incorporating unique molecular identifiers was prepared. In TCRdb, the PCR reads were re-called with MiXCR into one record per CDR3 protein. The data contain about 97,000 distinct CDR3 sequences, 7.5% to 9.5% of them singletons. As concerns this clonotype: An end of the junction differs from the germline gene, which may be a read error.

The sequence came from a boy younger than 10 with acute lymphoblastic leukemia, due to receive a stem cell transplant. This specimen was PBMCs, taken before TCRalphabeta/CD19-depleted stem cell transplant. V and J are TRBV15 and TRBJ2-3; 12 nucleotides match TRBD2. CDR3 coding DNA: TGTGCCACCAGCAGAGGCCTCCTCTCTAGCGGGGGGGATACGCGGTATTTT. It yields the protein CATSRGLLSSGGDTRYF.